This T cell receptor (beta chain) is drawn from a study of long-term antiretroviral therapy in people with HIV. Study at large: Samples from the earliest time points predate the 2015 immediate-ART recommendation by about a decade. Study results and limitations: Dominance of pre-ART expanded clones persisted, fluctuating and often declining after ART. Blood dates from 2004 to 2017, possibly under older ART regimens. Post-ART diversity increased but stayed below transplant donor controls.

This clone was picked up a small number of times. Its cognate antigen is unknown. At the survey level, the v3.0 immunoSEQ assay was run. Here immunoSEQ multiplex PCR was the method, and the copy in TCRdb shows in-frame clones only, minus some. The sample consists of 19,000 or so clones, approximately 78% of them appearing once. V was shortened by 0 bases and J by 6 bases, with 11 bases between the two germline ends. CDR3 length equals 14 residues. Germline-derived CDR1 and CDR2 are LGHNA and YSLEER. This specimen was unsorted PBMCs, taken at the start of antiretroviral therapy, before treatment. This clonotype originated in a woman aged 40-49 years with HIV. This chain connects TRBV4-3 to TRBJ1-2, with D perhaps matching TRBD1 (5 bases). CDR3 sequence: CASSQESWGDGYTF. The CDR3 nucleotides are TGCGCCAGCAGCCAAGAAAGTTGGGGGGATGGCTACACCTTC.